This T cell receptor (beta chain) was captured by sequencing in a study of T cell responses to AZD1222 COVID-19 vaccine. Assay: immunoSEQ multiplex PCR; the TCRdb copy retains only in-frame clones and omits some. The sample contains 55,000 to 65,000 clones, 85% to 90% of which appear only once. The CDR3 consists of 14 residues. Germline V gives CDR1 MNHEY, CDR2 SVGAGI. V lost 11 bases and J lost 3; bases outside the gene matches: 9. Study-level findings and limits: Nearly half of spike-specific TCRs reportedly go after variant regions that carry no mutations. Among vaccine-associated CD4 TCRs, coverage spanned spike, with dominance at 160-218 and 743-854. Females made up more of the donors, who were largely white British, and clonal diversity may have come out too low. With two AZD1222 doses given, Spike-specific TCR breadth and depth both rose.

Turning to this clone: No antigen is known for it.

The source of this sequence is an adult who received the AZD1222 COVID-19 vaccine. This sample comprised peripheral blood, obtained 28 days after the second AZD1222 dose. The chain uses TRBV6-5 and TRBJ1-1; 10 bases align to TRBD1. Here the CDR3 reads CADRGPPRDTEAFF. The CDR3 DNA reads TGTGCCGACAGGGGGCCCCCTCGAGACACTGAAGCTTTCTTT.